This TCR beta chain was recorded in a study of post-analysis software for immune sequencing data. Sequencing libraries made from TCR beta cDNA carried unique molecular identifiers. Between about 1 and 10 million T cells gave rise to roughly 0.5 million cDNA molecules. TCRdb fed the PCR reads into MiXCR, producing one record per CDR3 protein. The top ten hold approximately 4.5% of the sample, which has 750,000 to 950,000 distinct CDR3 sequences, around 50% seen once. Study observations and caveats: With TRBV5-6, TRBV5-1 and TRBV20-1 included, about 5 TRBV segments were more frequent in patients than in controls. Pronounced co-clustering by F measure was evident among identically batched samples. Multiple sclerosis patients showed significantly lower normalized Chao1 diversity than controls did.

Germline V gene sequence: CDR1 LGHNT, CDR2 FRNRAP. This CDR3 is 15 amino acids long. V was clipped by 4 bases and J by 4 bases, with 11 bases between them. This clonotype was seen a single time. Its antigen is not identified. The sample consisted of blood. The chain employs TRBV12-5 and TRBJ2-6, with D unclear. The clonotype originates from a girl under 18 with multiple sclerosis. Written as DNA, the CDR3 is TGTGCTAGTGGTTATTGGGCAGCCGGGGCCAACGTCCTGACTTTC. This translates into CASGYWAAGANVLTF.